This T cell receptor beta chain was observed in a study of early T cells in non-severe SARS-CoV-2 infection. At the level of the study: The study sequenced bulk RNA from unsorted whole blood, with chains unpaired.

One entry per CDR3 protein, called by TCRdb with MiXCR from the 5' RACE reads. This sample yields tens of thousands of distinct CDR3 sequences, of which 5% to 6% are seen a single time; about 32% belongs to the top ten. The germline gives CDR1 SGHRS, CDR2 YFSETQ. The CDR3 covers 16 residues. Trimming shortened V by 3 bases and J by 0 bases, and 12 bases separated the two germline ends. V gene TRBV5-1 combines with J gene TRBJ2-2; weak D call: TRBD1 (6 bases). Sample: whole blood. The receptor was isolated from an adult who was a healthcare worker with PCR-confirmed SARS-CoV-2 infection or an uninfected control (not recorded which). This CDR3 reads CASSSGGTSNTGELFF. In DNA, the CDR3 is TGCGCCAGCAGCTCTGGTGGGACATCGAACACCGGGGAGCTGTTTTTT.